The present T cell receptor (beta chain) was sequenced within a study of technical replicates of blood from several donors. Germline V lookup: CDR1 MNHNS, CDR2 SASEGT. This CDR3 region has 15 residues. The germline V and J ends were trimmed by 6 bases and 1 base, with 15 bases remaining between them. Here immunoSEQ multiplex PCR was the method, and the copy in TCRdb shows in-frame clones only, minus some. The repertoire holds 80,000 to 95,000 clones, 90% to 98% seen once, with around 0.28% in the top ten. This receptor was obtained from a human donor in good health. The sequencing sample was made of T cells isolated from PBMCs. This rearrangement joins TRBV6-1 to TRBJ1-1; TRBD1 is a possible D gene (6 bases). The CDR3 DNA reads TGTGCCAGCAGCAGTGGGGGGGGGCCGAACACTGAAGCTTTCTTT. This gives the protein CASSSGGGPNTEAFF.